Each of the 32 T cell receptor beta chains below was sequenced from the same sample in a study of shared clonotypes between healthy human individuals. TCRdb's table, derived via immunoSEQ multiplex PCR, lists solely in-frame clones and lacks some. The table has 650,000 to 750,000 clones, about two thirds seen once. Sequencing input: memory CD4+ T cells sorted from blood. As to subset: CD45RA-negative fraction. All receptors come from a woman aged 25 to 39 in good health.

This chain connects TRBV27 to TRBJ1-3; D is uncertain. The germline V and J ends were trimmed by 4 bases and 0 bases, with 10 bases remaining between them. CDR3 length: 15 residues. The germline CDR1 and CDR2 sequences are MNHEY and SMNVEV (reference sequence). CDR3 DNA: TGTGCCAGCAGTTCCCGAGAGGTCTCTGGAAACACCATATATTTT. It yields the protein CASSSREVSGNTIYF.

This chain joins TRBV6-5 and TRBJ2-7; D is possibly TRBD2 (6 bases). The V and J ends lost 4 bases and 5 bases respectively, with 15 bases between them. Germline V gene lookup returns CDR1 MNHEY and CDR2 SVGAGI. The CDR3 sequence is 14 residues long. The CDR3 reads CASSSQYRGNEQYF. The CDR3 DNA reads TGTGCCAGCAGTTCCCAGTATCGGGGGAACGAGCAGTACTTC.

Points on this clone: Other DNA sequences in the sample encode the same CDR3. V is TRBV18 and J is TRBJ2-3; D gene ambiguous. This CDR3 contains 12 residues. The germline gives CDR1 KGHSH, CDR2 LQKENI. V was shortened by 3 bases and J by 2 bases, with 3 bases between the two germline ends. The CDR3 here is CASSPTTDTQYF. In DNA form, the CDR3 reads TGTGCCAGCTCACCGACCACAGATACGCAGTATTTT.

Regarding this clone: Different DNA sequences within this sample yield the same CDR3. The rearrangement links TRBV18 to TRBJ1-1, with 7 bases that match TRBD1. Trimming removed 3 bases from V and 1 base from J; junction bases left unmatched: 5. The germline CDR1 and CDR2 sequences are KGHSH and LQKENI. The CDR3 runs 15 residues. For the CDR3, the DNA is TGTGCCAGCTCACCCAGGACAGGCCCGAACACTGAAGCTTTCTTT. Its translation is CASSPRTGPNTEAFF.

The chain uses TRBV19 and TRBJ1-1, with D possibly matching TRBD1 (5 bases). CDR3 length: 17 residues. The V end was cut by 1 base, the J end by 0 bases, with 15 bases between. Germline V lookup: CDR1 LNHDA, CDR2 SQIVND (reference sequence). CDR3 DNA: TGTGCCAGTAGTATAGGACAGATGCGAACTATGAACACTGAAGCTTTCTTT. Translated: CASSIGQMRTMNTEAFF.

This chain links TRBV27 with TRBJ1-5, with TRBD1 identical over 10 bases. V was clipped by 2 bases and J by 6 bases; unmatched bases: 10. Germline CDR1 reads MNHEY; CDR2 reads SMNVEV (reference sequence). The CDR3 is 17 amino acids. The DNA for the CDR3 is TGTGCCAGCAGTTTAAGAGGCTGGACAGGGGGGACTCAGCCCCAGCATTTT. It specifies CASSLRGWTGGTQPQHF.

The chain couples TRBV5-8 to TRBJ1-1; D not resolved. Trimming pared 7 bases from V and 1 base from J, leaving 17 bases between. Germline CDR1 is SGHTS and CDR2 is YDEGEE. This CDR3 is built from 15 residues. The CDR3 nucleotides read TGTGCCAGCTTCCTTGAGAGGAAATGGAACACTGAAGCTTTCTTT. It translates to CASFLERKWNTEAFF.

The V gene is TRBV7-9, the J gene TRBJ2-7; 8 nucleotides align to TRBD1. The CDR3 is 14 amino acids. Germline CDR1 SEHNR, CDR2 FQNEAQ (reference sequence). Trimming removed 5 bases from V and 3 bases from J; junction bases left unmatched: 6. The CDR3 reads CASSKDRGDYEQYF. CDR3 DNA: TGTGCCAGCAGCAAAGACAGGGGCGACTACGAGCAGTACTTC.

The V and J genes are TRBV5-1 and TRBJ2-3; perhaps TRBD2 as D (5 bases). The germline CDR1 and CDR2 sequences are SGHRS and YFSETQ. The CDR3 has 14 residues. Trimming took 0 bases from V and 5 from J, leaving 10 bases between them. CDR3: CASSLEGARDTQYF. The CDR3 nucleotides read TGCGCCAGCAGCTTGGAGGGAGCCAGAGATACGCAGTATTTT.

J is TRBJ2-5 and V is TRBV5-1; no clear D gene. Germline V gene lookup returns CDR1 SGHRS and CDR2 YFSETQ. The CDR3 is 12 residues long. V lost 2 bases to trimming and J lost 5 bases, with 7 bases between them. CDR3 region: CASSFSFETQYF. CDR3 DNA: TGCGCCAGCAGCTTTTCTTTTGAGACCCAGTACTTC.

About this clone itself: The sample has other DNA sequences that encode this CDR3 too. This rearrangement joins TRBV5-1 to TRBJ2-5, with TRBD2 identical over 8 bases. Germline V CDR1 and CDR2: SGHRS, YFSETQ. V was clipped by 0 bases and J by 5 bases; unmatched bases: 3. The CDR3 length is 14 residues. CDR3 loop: CASSLGAGEETQYF. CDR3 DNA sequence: TGCGCCAGCAGCTTGGGAGCGGGAGAGGAGACCCAGTACTTC.

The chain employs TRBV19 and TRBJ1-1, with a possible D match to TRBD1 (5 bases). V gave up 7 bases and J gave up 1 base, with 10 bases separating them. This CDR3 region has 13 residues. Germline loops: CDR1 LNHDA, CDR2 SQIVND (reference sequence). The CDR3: CASTPTANTEAFF. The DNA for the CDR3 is TGTGCCAGTACCCCGACAGCGAACACTGAAGCTTTCTTT.

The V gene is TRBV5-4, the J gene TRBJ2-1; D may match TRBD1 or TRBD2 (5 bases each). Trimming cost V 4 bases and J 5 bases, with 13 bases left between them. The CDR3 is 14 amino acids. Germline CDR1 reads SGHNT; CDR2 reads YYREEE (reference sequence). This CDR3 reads CASSVSGTDNEQFF. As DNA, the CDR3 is TGTGCCAGCAGCGTCTCCGGGACCGACAATGAGCAGTTCTTC.

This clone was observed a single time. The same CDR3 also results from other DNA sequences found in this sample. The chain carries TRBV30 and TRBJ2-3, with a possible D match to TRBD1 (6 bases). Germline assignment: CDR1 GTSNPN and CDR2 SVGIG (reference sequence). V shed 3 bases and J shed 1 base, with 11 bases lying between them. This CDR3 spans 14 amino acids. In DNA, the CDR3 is TGTGCCTGGAGACACAGGGTGGGCACAGATACGCAGTATTTT. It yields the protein CAWRHRVGTDTQYF.

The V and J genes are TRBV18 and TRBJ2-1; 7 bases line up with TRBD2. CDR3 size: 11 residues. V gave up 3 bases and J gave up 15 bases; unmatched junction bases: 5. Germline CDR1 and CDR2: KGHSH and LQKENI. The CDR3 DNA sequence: TGTGCCAGCTCACCGGGACCGGGAGGGTTCTTC. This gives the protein CASSPGPGGFF.

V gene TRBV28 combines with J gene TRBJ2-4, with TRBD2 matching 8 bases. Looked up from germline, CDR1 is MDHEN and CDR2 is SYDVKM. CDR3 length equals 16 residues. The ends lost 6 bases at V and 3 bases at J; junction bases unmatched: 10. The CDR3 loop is CASSLSGSVNKNIQYF. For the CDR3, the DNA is TGTGCCAGCAGCCTAAGCGGGAGCGTAAACAAAAACATTCAGTACTTC.

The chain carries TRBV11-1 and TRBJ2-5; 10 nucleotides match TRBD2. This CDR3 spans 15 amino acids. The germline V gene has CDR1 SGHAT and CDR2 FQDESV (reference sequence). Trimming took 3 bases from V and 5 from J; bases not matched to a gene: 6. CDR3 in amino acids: CASSFARSGRETQYF. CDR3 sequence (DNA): TGTGCCAGCAGCTTCGCACGTAGCGGGAGGGAGACCCAGTACTTC.

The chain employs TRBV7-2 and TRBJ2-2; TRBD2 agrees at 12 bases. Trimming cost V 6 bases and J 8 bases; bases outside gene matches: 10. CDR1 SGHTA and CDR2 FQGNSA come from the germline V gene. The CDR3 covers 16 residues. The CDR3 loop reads CASRASGRGSRGELFF. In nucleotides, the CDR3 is TGTGCCAGCAGGGCTAGCGGGAGGGGGAGCCGGGGGGAGCTGTTTTTT.

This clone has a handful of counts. The CDR3 sequence: CASSQRMVDGELFF. The CDR3 DNA follows: TGTGCCAGCAGCCAAAGGATGGTCGACGGGGAGCTGTTTTTT. The V call is TRBV16, the J call TRBJ2-2; D gene unclear. The CDR3 covers 14 residues. Per germline, CDR1 KGHSY and CDR2 FQNENV. V lost 2 bases, J lost 7 bases, and 11 bases lay in between.

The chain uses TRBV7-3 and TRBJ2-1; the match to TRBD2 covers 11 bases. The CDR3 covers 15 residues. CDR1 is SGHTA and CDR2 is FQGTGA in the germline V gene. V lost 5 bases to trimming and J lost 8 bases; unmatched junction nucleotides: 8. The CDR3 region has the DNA TGTGCCAGCAGCCGCGGACTAGCGGGTCGGGATGAGCAGTTCTTC. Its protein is CASSRGLAGRDEQFF.

Written as DNA, the CDR3 is TGTGCCAGCAGTGCAAGGGGCGGGAACTATGGCTACACCTTC. Translated: CASSARGGNYGYTF. The chain employs TRBV2 and TRBJ1-2; tentatively, D is TRBD1 (5 bases). The V gene lost 4 bases and the J gene lost 2 bases, with 11 bases spanning the gap. Germline CDR1 is SNHLY and CDR2 is FYNNEI. CDR3 length: 14 residues.

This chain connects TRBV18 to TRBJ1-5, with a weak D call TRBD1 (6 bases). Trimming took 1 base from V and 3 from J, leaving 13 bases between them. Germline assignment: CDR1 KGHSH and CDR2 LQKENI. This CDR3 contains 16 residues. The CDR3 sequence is CASSPLSRGDNQPQHF. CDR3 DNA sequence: TGTGCCAGCTCACCACTCTCCAGGGGTGACAATCAGCCCCAGCATTTT.

CDR3 DNA sequence: TGTGCCAGCAGTTCCCCCGGGACTAGCGGGGGATTCACAGATACGCAGTATTTT. Its protein is CASSSPGTSGGFTDTQYF. The chain recombines TRBV28 with TRBJ2-3, with 14 nucleotides matching TRBD2. Germline assignment: CDR1 MDHEN and CDR2 SYDVKM. The trim removed 4 bases at V and 2 bases at J, leaving 8 bases unmatched. The CDR3 has 18 residues. Full variable domain (outside the CDR3, taken from reference TRBV28 and TRBJ2-3): DVKVTQSSRYLVKRTGEKVFLECVQDMDHENMFWYRQDPGLGLRLIYFSYDVKMKEKGDIPEGYSVSREKKERFSLILESASTNQTSMYLCASSSPGTSGGFTDTQYFGPGTRLTVL.

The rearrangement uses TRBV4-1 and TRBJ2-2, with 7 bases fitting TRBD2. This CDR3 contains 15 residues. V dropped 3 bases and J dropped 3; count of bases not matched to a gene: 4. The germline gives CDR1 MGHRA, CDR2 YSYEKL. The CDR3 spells CASSHGLADTGELFF. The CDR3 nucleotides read TGCGCCAGCAGCCACGGGCTAGCGGACACCGGGGAGCTGTTTTTT.

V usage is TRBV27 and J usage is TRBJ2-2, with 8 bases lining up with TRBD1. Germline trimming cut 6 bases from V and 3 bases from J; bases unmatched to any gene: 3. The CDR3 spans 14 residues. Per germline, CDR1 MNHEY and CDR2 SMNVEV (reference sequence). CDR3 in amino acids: CASRYRGYTGELFF. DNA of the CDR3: TGTGCCAGCAGGTACAGGGGGTACACCGGGGAGCTGTTTTTT.

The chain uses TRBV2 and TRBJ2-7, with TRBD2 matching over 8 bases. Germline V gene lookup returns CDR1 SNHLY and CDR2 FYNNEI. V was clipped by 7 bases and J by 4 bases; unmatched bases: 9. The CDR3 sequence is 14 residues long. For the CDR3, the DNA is TGTGCCAGCAAGGATCGGAGCGGGAGATACGAGCAGTACTTC. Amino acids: CASKDRSGRYEQYF.

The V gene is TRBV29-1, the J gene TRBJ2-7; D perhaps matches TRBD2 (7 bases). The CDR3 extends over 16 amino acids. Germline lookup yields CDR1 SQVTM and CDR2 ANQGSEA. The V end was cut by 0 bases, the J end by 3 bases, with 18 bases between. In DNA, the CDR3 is TGCAGCGTTGAAGATTATAGCAGGGGCGGGGGCTACGAGCAGTACTTC. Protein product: CSVEDYSRGGGYEQYF.

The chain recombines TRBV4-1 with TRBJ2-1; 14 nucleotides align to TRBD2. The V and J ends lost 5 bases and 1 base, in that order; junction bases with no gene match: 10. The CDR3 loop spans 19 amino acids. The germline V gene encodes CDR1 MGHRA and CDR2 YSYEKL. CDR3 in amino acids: CASSAGLAGVFPSYNEQFF. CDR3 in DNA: TGCGCCAGCAGCGCGGGACTAGCGGGAGTTTTCCCTTCCTACAATGAGCAGTTCTTC.

CDR3 residues: CASIQYNEQFF. DNA for the CDR3: TGTGCCAGCATTCAGTACAATGAGCAGTTCTTC. The chain employs TRBV7-9 and TRBJ2-1; D gene ambiguous. The CDR3 is 11 residues long. Germline CDR1 and CDR2: SEHNR and FQNEAQ (reference sequence). Trimming removed 7 bases at V and 4 bases at J, with 5 bases between.

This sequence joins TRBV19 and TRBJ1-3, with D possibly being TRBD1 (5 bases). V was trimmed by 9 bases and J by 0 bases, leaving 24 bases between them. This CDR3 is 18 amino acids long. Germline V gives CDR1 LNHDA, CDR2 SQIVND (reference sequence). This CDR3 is CASQRAGKGGASGNTIYF. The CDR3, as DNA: TGTGCCAGCCAAAGGGCAGGAAAAGGAGGGGCCTCTGGAAACACCATATATTTT.

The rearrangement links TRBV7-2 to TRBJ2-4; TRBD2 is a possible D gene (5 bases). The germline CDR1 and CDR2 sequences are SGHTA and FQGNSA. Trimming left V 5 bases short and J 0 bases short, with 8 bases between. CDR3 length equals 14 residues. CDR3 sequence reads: CASSPGLAKNIQYF. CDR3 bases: TGTGCCAGCAGCCCGGGATTAGCCAAAAACATTCAGTACTTC. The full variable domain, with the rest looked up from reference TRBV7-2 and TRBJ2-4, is GAGVSQSPSNKVTEKGKDVELRCDPISGHTALYWYRQSLGQGLEFLIYFQGNSAPDKSGLPSDRFSAERTGGSVSTLTIQRTQQEDSAVYLCASSPGLAKNIQYFGAGTRLSVL.

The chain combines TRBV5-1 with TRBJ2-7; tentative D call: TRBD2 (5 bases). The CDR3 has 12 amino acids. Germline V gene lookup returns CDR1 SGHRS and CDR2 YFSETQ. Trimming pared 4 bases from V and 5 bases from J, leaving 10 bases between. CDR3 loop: CASSQTSNEQYF. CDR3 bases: TGCGCCAGCAGCCAAACTAGTAACGAGCAGTACTTC.